A selection of T cell receptor beta chains follows, all from one sample in a study of T cell repertoires in cytomegalovirus infection. No antigen has been identified for these receptors. TCRdb independently ran MiXCR on the reads; one entry per CDR3 protein. This table has about 920,000 distinct CDR3 sequences, less than 35% appearing once. This sample comprised cultured CD8+ T cells from PBMCs, obtained from culture after CMV antigen stimulation. These receptors all stem from a human donor in good health (CMV status not recorded). Some clones in this sample may be carry-over from other donors' samples. Both conserved end residues are part of each CDR3. Each record gives: clone size, J gene, V gene, D gene, CDR3 DNA, CDR3 protein. The D gene is left open where the match is weak. Some rows mark clone size as missing; the rest say once, few, many or name a class of expanded clone.

many | TRBJ1-2 | TRBV5-1 | NA | TGCGCCAGCAGCTGGGGCGGCGGCCAGGACTATGGCTACACCTTC | CASSWGGGQDYGYTF
NA | TRBJ2-7 | TRBV7-2 | NA | TGTGCCAGCAGCTCAACCTTGCGGGAGCAGTACTTC | CASSSTLREQYF
NA | TRBJ2-3 | TRBV6-5 | NA | TGTGCCAGCAGTTATGGGGCTTGGGCTGCTGGAGATACGCAGTATTTT | CASSYGAWAAGDTQYF
few | TRBJ2-1 | TRBV19 | NA | TGTGCCAGTAGTATGACTATTGGGACGGGTCTTTACAATGAGCAGTTCTTC | CASSMTIGTGLYNEQFF
NA | TRBJ2-5 | TRBV4-2 | NA | TGTGCCAGCAGCCAACCGTTCCAGGGTGGAGAGACCCAGTACTTC | CASSQPFQGGETQYF
once | TRBJ1-4 | TRBV20-1 | NA | TGCAGTGCTAGCGACCGCGAGGCAACTAATGAAAAACTGTTTTTT | CSASDREATNEKLFF
many | TRBJ1-6 | TRBV7-6 | NA | TGTGCCAGCAGTCTAGGGGAGGGTCAGGGGAGTTCACCCCTCCACTTT | CASSLGEGQGSSPLHF
NA | TRBJ2-2 | TRBV7-7 | NA | TGTGCTAGCACCCAGACAGTGGTCGGCACCGGGGAGCTGTTTTTT | CASTQTVVGTGELFF
many | TRBJ2-5 | TRBV7-9 | NA | TGTGCCAGCAGCACGGAAGCGGGACACCTACAAGAGACCCAGTACTTC | CASSTEAGHLQETQYF
NA | TRBJ2-5 | TRBV10-1 | NA | TGCGCCAGCAGTGAGAAGAAGACCCAGTACTTC | CASSEKKTQYF
NA | TRBJ1-5 | TRBV6-6 | NA | TGTGCCAGCAGCCCTCGGGACAACAATCAGCCCCAGCATTTT | CASSPRDNNQPQHF
few | TRBJ2-3 | TRBV5-8 | TRBD2 | TGTGCCAGCAGCGCAAAACTAGCGGGGGCTTCCACAGATACGCAGTATTTT | CASSAKLAGASTDTQYF
NA | TRBJ1-5 | TRBV6-2/TRBV6-3 | NA | TGTGCCAGCAGTTCTGAGGCAGGGAGAAGCAATCAGCCCCAGCATTTT | CASSSEAGRSNQPQHF
NA | TRBJ2-2 | TRBV4-2 | TRBD2 | TGTGCCAGCAGCCATTTTCTAGCGGGGGCTTCCCCCGGGGAGCTGTTTTTT | CASSHFLAGASPGELFF
NA | TRBJ2-1 | TRBV11-1 | NA | TGTGCCAGCAGCCTCCCGGAACTGTTCAATGAGCAGTTCTTC | CASSLPELFNEQFF
NA | TRBJ2-5 | TRBV7-9 | NA | TGTGCCAGCAGCTCTGAGGGGGGGCCCCGAGAGACCCAGTACTTC | CASSSEGGPRETQYF
NA | TRBJ2-7 | TRBV14 | NA | TGTGCCAGCAGCCAGTACCGGGACTCCAGGTACGAGCAGTACTTC | CASSQYRDSRYEQYF
NA | TRBJ1-5 | TRBV15 | TRBD1 | TGTGCCACCAGCAGGGACAGGGGACACAATCAGCCCCAGCATTTT | CATSRDRGHNQPQHF
NA | TRBJ2-1 | TRBV19 | TRBD1 | TGTGCCAGTAGTAAATACAGGGGGAGCTCCTACAATGAGCAGTTCTTC | CASSKYRGSSYNEQFF
NA | TRBJ2-6 | TRBV10-3 | NA | TGTGCCATCAGGGAGGTCACGGAGTTCTCTGGGGCCAACGTCCTGACTTTC | CAIREVTEFSGANVLTF
NA | TRBJ2-3 | TRBV6-6 | NA | TGTGCCTCTTTCGGGACTTCCCCCACAGATACGCAGTATTTT | CASFGTSPTDTQYF
NA | TRBJ1-2 | TRBV29-1 | NA | TGCAGCGTTGAGCCCAGGGACTATGGCTACACCTTC | CSVEPRDYGYTF
many | TRBJ1-1 | TRBV7-2 | TRBD1 | TGTGCCAGCAGCCCGACAGGGGGGATGAACACTGAAGCTTTCTTT | CASSPTGGMNTEAFF
few | TRBJ1-1 | TRBV20-1 | NA | TGCAGTGCTAGAGAAGGGGGGCAGGGGTTCGAGATTCAGACTGAAGCTTTCTTT | CSAREGGQGFEIQTEAFF
few | TRBJ2-2 | TRBV19 | NA | TGTGCCAGTAGTATATGGGAATTGGAGCTGTTTTTT | CASSIWELELFF
many | TRBJ2-7 | TRBV10-3 | TRBD1 | TGTGCCATCTCAGGGTCGGGACAGACCTACGAGCAGTACTTC | CAISGSGQTYEQYF
once | TRBJ1-6 | TRBV27 | NA | TGTGCCAGCAGTTTATCAAGGGGGGCGCGTAATTCACCCCTCCACTTT | CASSLSRGARNSPLHF
few | TRBJ2-2 | TRBV28 | TRBD1 | TGTGCCAGCAGTTCCTCGGACAGGGCCAACACCGGGGAGCTGTTTTTT | CASSSSDRANTGELFF
NA | TRBJ2-7 | TRBV19 | NA | TGTGCCATTCGGGCCCGGACCTCCTACGAGCAGTACTTC | CAIRARTSYEQYF
few | TRBJ1-2 | TRBV19 | NA | TGTGCCAGTAGTATCGCTGGGTCGGACTATGGCTACACCTTC | CASSIAGSDYGYTF
once | TRBJ2-4 | TRBV6-1 | NA | TGTGTCAGCAATGCCGGGAAGGATAAAAACATTCAGTACTTC | CVSNAGKDKNIQYF
NA | TRBJ1-5 | TRBV12-3/TRBV12-4 | TRBD1 | TGTGCCAGCAGTAGGACAGGACAGGTCAATCAGCCCCAGCATTTT | CASSRTGQVNQPQHF
NA | TRBJ1-5 | TRBV28 | NA | TGTGCCAGTACCGGGACACATAGCAATCAGCCCCAGCATTTT | CASTGTHSNQPQHF
many | TRBJ2-2 | TRBV7-2 | TRBD1 | TGTGCCAGCAGCTTGGGACAGCTATACACCGGGGAGCTGTTTTTT | CASSLGQLYTGELFF
NA | TRBJ1-2 | TRBV19 | NA | TGTGCCAGTAGTAATGGACAGTGGAGGGATTTAGGTCGTGGCTACACCTTC | CASSNGQWRDLGRGYTF
NA | TRBJ2-2 | TRBV9 | NA | TGTGCCAGCAGCGGAAGGGGGAGGACCGGGGAGCTGTTTTTT | CASSGRGRTGELFF
NA | TRBJ2-2 | TRBV15 | TRBD1 | TGTGCCACCAGCAGAGGGACAGGGCGGGCCGGGGAGCTGTTTTTT | CATSRGTGRAGELFF
NA | TRBJ1-6 | TRBV7-6 | TRBD1 | TGTGCCAGCAGCCTTAGAGGGGGACAGGGGACGGGTAATTCACCCCTCCACTTT | CASSLRGGQGTGNSPLHF
NA | TRBJ2-3 | TRBV10-3 | TRBD1 | TGTGCCATCAGCCCGACAGGGGACGGCACAGATACGCAGTATTTT | CAISPTGDGTDTQYF
many | TRBJ2-1 | TRBV6-2/TRBV6-3 | TRBD2 | TGTGCCAGCAGTTCTGCGGGGGTCAATGAGCAGTTCTTC | CASSSAGVNEQFF
many | TRBJ2-1 | TRBV12-3/TRBV12-4 | TRBD2 | TGTGCCAGCAGCGGGACTAGCTACAATGAGCAGTTCTTC | CASSGTSYNEQFF